A selection of T cell receptor beta chains follows, all from one sample in a study of cytomegalovirus exposure and HLA in healthy donors. Produced via immunoSEQ multiplex PCR; TCRdb's table is partial and in-frame only. The sample carries around 89,000 clones, 81% recorded once. Sequencing input: PBMCs. Receptors were obtained from a girl aged 2 to 9 in good health and CMV-seropositive. Each CDR3 is given with its conserved first and last residue.

length,J,V,CDR3
13,TRBJ2-7,TRBV29-1,CSGQGRTSSEQYF
13,TRBJ1-4,TRBV30,CAWSSGLGEKLFF
15,TRBJ2-1,TRBV6-1,CASRVGLAGDNEQFF
13,TRBJ1-1,TRBV19,CASSMNRNTEAFF
13,TRBJ2-7,TRBV30,CAWCRDFSYEQYF
16,TRBJ2-1,TRBV29-1,CSVDGTSGSSYNEQFF
15,TRBJ2-7,TRBV13,CASSLGVSKSYEQYF
14,TRBJ2-7,TRBV18,CASSDGQGNYEQYF
13,TRBJ2-3,TRBV10-1,CATNGQGADTQYF
18,TRBJ2-2,TRBV2,CASRDRLAGGSNTGELFF
15,TRBJ2-5,TRBV28,CASARRSWGEETQYF
14,TRBJ1-4,TRBV2,CASIGLPSEEKLFF
15,TRBJ1-3,TRBV4-1,CASSQVQGAGNTIYF
12,TRBJ1-2,TRBV6-5,CASSPGNYGYTF
16,TRBJ2-7,TRBV28,CASSPTGRGRRGEQYF
12,TRBJ2-7,TRBV29-1,CSVGDRTYEQYF
15,TRBJ1-5,TRBV6-1,CASSPKGEGARPQHF
15,TRBJ2-7,TRBV9,CASSAGTSGGYEQYF
16,TRBJ2-2,TRBV30,CAWRGLPAGPHGELFF
13,TRBJ2-3,TRBV29-1,CSVGDRGIDTQYF